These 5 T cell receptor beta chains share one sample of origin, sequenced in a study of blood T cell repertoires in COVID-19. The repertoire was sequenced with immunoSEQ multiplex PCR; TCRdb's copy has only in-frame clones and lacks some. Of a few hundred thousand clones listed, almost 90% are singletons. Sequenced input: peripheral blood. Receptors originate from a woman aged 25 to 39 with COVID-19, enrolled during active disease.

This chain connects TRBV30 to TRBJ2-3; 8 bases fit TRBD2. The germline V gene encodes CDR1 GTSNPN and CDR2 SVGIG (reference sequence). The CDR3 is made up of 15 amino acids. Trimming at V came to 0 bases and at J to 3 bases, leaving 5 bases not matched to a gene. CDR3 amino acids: CAWSVPTGGTDTQYF. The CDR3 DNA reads TGTGCCTGGAGTGTTCCCACGGGAGGGACAGATACGCAGTATTTT.

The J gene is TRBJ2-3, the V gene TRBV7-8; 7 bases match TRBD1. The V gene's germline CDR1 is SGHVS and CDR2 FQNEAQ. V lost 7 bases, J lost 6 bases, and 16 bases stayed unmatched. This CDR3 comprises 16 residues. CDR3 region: CASTRNEGGLADTQYF. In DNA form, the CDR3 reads TGTGCCAGCACCAGAAACGAAGGGGGCCTGGCTGATACGCAGTATTTT.

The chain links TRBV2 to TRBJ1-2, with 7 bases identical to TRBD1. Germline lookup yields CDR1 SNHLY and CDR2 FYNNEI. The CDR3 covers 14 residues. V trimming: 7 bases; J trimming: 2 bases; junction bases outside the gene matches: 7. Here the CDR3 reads CASKQGRFNYGYTF. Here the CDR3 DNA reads TGTGCCAGCAAACAGGGGCGATTCAACTATGGCTACACCTTC.

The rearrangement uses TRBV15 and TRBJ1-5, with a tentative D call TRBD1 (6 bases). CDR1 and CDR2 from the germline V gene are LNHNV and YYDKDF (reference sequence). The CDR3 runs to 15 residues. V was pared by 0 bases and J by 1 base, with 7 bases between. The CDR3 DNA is TGTGCCACCAGCAGAGACGGACAGAGCAATCAGCCCCAGCATTTT. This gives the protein CATSRDGQSNQPQHF.

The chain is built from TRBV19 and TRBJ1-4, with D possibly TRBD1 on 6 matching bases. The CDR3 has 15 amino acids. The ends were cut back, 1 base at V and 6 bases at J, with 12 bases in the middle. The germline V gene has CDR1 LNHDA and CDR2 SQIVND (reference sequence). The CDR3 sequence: CASSIVGAGDEKLFF. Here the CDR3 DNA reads TGTGCCAGTAGTATAGTTGGGGCAGGGGATGAAAAACTGTTTTTT. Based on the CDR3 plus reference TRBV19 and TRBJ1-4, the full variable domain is DGGITQSPKYLFRKEGQNVTLSCEQNLNHDAMYWYRQDPGQGLRLIYYSQIVNDFQKGDIAEGYSVSREKKESFPLTVTSAQKNPTAFYLCASSIVGAGDEKLFFGSGTQLSVL.